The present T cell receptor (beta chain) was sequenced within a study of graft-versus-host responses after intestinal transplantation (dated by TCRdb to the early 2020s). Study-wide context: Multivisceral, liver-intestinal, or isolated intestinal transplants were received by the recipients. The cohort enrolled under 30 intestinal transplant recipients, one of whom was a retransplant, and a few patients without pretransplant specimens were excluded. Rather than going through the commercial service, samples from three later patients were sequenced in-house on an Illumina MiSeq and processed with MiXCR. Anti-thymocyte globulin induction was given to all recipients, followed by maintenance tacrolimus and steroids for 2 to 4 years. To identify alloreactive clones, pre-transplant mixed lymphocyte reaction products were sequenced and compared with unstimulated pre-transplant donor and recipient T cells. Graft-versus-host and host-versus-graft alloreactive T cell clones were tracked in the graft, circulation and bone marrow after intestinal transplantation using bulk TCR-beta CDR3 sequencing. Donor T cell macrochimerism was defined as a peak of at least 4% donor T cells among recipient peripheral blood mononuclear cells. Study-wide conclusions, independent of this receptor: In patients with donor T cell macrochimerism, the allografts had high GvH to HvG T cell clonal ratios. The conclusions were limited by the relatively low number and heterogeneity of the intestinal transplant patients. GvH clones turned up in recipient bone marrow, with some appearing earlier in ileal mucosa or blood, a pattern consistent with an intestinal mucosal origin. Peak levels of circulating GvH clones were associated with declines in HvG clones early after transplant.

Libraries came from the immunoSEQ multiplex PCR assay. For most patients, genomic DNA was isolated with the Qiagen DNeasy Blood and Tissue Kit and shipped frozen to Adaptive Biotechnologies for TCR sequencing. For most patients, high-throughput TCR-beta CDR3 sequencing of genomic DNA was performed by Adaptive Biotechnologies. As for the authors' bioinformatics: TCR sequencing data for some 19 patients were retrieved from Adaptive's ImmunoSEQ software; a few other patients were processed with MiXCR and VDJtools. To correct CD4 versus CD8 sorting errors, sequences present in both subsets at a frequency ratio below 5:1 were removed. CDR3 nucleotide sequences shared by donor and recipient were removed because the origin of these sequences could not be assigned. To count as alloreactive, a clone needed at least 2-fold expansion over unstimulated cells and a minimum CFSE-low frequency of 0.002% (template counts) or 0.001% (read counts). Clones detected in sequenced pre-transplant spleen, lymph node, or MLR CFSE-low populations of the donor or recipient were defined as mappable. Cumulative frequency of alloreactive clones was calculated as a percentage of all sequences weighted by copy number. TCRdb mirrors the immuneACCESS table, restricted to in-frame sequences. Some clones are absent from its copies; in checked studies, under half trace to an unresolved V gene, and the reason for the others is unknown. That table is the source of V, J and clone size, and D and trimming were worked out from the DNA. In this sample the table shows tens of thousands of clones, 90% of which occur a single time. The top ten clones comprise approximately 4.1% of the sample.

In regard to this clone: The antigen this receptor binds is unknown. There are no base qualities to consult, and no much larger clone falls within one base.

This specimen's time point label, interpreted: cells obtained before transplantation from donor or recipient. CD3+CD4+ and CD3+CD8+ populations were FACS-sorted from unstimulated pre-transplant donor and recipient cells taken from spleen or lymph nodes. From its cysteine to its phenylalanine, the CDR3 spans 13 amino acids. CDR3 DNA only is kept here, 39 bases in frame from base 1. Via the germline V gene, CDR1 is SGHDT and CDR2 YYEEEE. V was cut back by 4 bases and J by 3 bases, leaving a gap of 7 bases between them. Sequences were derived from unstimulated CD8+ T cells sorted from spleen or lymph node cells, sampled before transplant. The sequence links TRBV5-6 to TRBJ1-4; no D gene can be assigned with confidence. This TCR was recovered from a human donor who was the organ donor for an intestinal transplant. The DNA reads TGTGCCAGCAGCCCCGGGGCTAATGAAAAACTGTTTTTT. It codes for CASSPGANEKLFF.